The 3 T cell receptor beta chains below were found in one sample sequenced in a study of vaccination and CD4 T cells after COVID-19. These TCRs are of unknown antigen specificity. Treatment reported: approximately 10-day PBMC culture with coronavirus spike peptide pools or control peptides (ViraFEST assay). At the Johns Hopkins FTIC core, DNA taken from cultured CD4+ T cells was sequenced by way of the Oncomine TCR Beta short-read assay. MiXCR was run by TCRdb on the PCR reads, yielding one entry per CDR3 protein. Here the sample spans 15,000 to 20,000 distinct CDR3 sequences, 55% to 75% being singletons. Sequencing was carried out using CD4+ T cells from blood, cultured in vitro. These receptors all stem from a human donor who had recovered from COVID-19.

This clonotype has a handful of counts. The V call is TRBV6-5, the J call TRBJ1-5, with a tentative D call TRBD1 (5 bases). Trimming stripped 0 bases from V and 6 bases from J, with 12 bases between. In germline, CDR1 is MNHEY, CDR2 SVGAGI. This CDR3 comprises 15 residues. CDR3 coding DNA: TGTGCCAGCAGTTACTCGGGGGGACCTGGTCAGCCCCAGCATTTT. This codes for CASSYSGGPGQPQHF.

The gene calls are TRBV7-2 and TRBJ2-7; no definite D call. This CDR3 spans 14 amino acids. Germline CDR1 reads SGHTA; CDR2 reads FQGNSA. Trimming removed 0 bases at V and 2 bases at J, with 8 bases between. The CDR3 here is CASSLAGPAYEQYF. DNA for the CDR3: TGTGCCAGCAGCTTAGCCGGGCCTGCCTACGAGCAGTACTTC.

The V gene is TRBV6-5, the J gene TRBJ1-2; D ambiguous. V was clipped by 2 bases and J by 4 bases, with 8 bases between them. Germline CDR1 MNHEY, CDR2 SVGAGI. The CDR3 loop spans 13 amino acids. In DNA, the CDR3 is TGTGCCAGCAGTTACCAAGGCAGCTATGGCTACACCTTC. Amino acids: CASSYQGSYGYTF.